The source of this TCR beta chain is a study of cytomegalovirus exposure and HLA in healthy donors. The PCR made use of 60 Vbeta and 13 Jbeta primers. As originally analysed: Among the unique TCR beta chains that a later analysis counted, 75 million to 85 million in all, roughly 9.9 million were shared. The method was immunoSEQ multiplex PCR; TCRdb's version includes in-frame clones alone and lacks a portion of them. V, J and clone size derive from that table, while D and trimming were established from the DNA sequence. This listing includes about 130,000 clones. Worth noting for this clone: What it binds is unknown.

Findings of the study overall: The sole available immune exposure information was CMV serostatus.

Sequenced material: PBMCs. The receptor's source is a man between 25 and 39 years old in good health and CMV-seronegative.

The CDR3 bases are TGTGCCAGCAGTTTGGGCGGGGAGGACACTGAAGCTTTCTTT. It encodes CASSLGGEDTEAFF. The V call is TRBV28, the J call TRBJ1-1, with D hard to call. This CDR3 has 14 amino acids. The V gene lost 3 bases and the J gene lost 3 bases, with 11 bases spanning the gap. CDR1 and CDR2 from the germline V gene are MDHEN and SYDVKM.